Each of the 30 T cell receptor beta chains below was sequenced from the same sample in a study of PD-1 blockade in mismatch repair-deficient tumors. Sequencing used immunoSEQ multiplex PCR; TCRdb keeps in-frame clones, though not all of them. The data hold about 120,000 clones, with 60% to 85% observed a single time. The material was peripheral blood, obtained more than 58 weeks after starting pembrolizumab. The source of these receptors is an adult with mismatch repair-deficient cancer.

V and J are TRBV12-5 and TRBJ1-1; 11 bases are a match to TRBD1. The CDR3 is 14 amino acids. CDR1 LGHNT and CDR2 FRNRAP come from the germline V gene. V lost 7 bases to trimming and J lost 6 bases; unmatched junction nucleotides: 7. CDR3 sequence (DNA): TGTGCTAGTGAAACCGGGACAGGGGGGTCTGAAGCTTTCTTT. Protein: CASETGTGGSEAFF.

The rearrangement joins TRBV11-3 to TRBJ2-1, with a weak D call TRBD2 (5 bases). Deletions cut 1 base from V and 6 bases from J, with 13 bases between. This CDR3 region has 15 residues. CDR1 and CDR2 from the germline V gene are SGHNT and YENEEA. CDR3 DNA sequence: TGTGCCAGCAGCTTAGCGGGAACAATCCTCAATGAGCAGTTCTTC. Amino acids: CASSLAGTILNEQFF.

The chain carries TRBV10-3 and TRBJ2-3; 9 nucleotides line up with TRBD2. V trimming: 2 bases; J trimming: 0 bases; junction bases outside the gene matches: 3. The CDR3 has 16 residues. CDR1 is ENHRY and CDR2 is SYGVKD in the germline V gene. This CDR3 reads CAISENGLASTDTQYF. CDR3 DNA sequence: TGTGCCATCAGTGAGAACGGACTAGCGAGCACAGATACGCAGTATTTT.

As regards this clone: The sample holds other DNA sequences that translate to the same CDR3. The chain is built from TRBV7-9 and TRBJ1-1; D is unresolved. From germline, CDR1 is SEHNR and CDR2 FQNEAQ (reference sequence). Trimming took off 1 base at V and 4 bases at J, with 4 bases between the two ends. The CDR3 is made up of 12 amino acids. CDR3 in amino acids: CASSLGPTEAFF. CDR3 in DNA: TGTGCCAGCAGCTTAGGGCCCACTGAAGCTTTCTTT.

CDR3 in amino acids: CAARPSQGAGTEAFF. The DNA for the CDR3 is TGTGCCGCCCGGCCTTCACAGGGGGCCGGCACTGAAGCTTTCTTT. The rearrangement joins TRBV6-5 to TRBJ1-1; 9 bases map to TRBD1. J was trimmed by 4 bases and V by 11 bases; bases with no gene match: 14. Per the germline V gene, CDR1 is MNHEY and CDR2 is SVGAGI. The CDR3 is 15 amino acids.

The chain carries TRBV6-7 and TRBJ2-3; 13 bases match TRBD2. TRBV6-7 counts as an open reading frame of uncertain function. V shed 2 bases, J shed 3 bases, and the junction held 5 bases outside the gene matches. The CDR3 sequence is 17 residues long. The CDR3 region has the DNA TGTGCCAGCAGTTACACCCGACTAGCGGGAGGAACAGATACGCAGTATTTT. Its protein is CASSYTRLAGGTDTQYF.

The V and J genes are TRBV9 and TRBJ2-7; perhaps TRBD2 as D (6 bases). V was trimmed by 7 bases and J by 2 bases, leaving 16 bases between them. The CDR3 sequence is 14 residues long. Germline V lookup: CDR1 SGDLS, CDR2 YYNGEE. CDR3 protein: CASSAGTLTYEQYF. The DNA of the CDR3 is TGTGCCAGCTCCGCCGGGACTCTTACCTACGAGCAGTACTTC.

This chain links TRBV6-5 with TRBJ1-4, with D maybe TRBD1 (6 bases). The germline V and J ends were trimmed by 0 bases and 4 bases, with 9 bases remaining between them. This CDR3 has 15 amino acids. The germline V gene encodes CDR1 MNHEY and CDR2 SVGAGI. CDR3 in DNA: TGTGCCAGCAGTTACTCAGGGGGAATTAATGAAAAACTGTTTTTT. As protein: CASSYSGGINEKLFF.

This clone was recorded only once. This chain uses TRBV18 with TRBJ2-5; D is perhaps TRBD1 (7 bases). Trimming removed 6 bases at V and 2 bases at J, with 16 bases between. Germline values: CDR1 KGHSH, CDR2 LQKENI. This CDR3 is 15 amino acids long. CDR3 bases: TGTGCCAGCTCCGCCATACAGGGGACTCAAGAGACCCAGTACTTC. This encodes CASSAIQGTQETQYF.

The rearrangement uses TRBV11-2 and TRBJ2-1, with D perhaps TRBD2 (5 bases). Deletions cut 5 bases from V and 7 bases from J, with 6 bases between. Germline lookup yields CDR1 SGHAT and CDR2 FQNNGV. This CDR3 has 11 amino acids. The CDR3 DNA is TGTGCCAGCAGCCTAGCAAATGAGCAGTTCTTC. It yields the protein CASSLANEQFF. Full variable domain (remainder filled in from reference TRBV11-2 and TRBJ2-1): EAGVAQSPRYKIIEKRQSVAFWCNPISGHATLYWYQQILGQGPKLLIQFQNNGVVDDSQLPKDRFSAERLKGVDSTLKIQPAKLEDSAVYLCASSLANEQFFGPGTRLTVL.

This chain connects TRBV19 to TRBJ2-3, with 9 bases aligning to TRBD2. Germline CDR1 LNHDA, CDR2 SQIVND (reference sequence). V lost 4 bases, J lost 0 bases, and 5 bases stayed unmatched. CDR3 length equals 16 residues. The CDR3 DNA reads TGTGCCAGTAGTACCCGACTAGCGGCTAGCACAGATACGCAGTATTTT. Protein product: CASSTRLAASTDTQYF.

This chain connects TRBV5-1 to TRBJ2-7; D is ambiguous. In germline, CDR1 is SGHRS, CDR2 YFSETQ. Trimming took 4 bases from V and 3 from J, leaving 14 bases between them. This CDR3 is 14 amino acids long. The CDR3 here is CASSPADPSYEQYF. The DNA for the CDR3 is TGCGCCAGCAGCCCGGCCGACCCTAGCTACGAGCAGTACTTC.

This clone was seen only a few times. The J gene is TRBJ1-5, the V gene TRBV5-1, with D possibly TRBD1 on 5 matching bases. Trimming shortened V by 0 bases and J by 3 bases, and 10 bases separated the two germline ends. The CDR3 has 15 residues. Germline loops: CDR1 SGHRS, CDR2 YFSETQ. The CDR3 DNA follows: TGCGCCAGCAGCTTGGGGGACCGAGACAATCAGCCCCAGCATTTT. Amino acid sequence: CASSLGDRDNQPQHF.

V and J are TRBV27 and TRBJ2-7; D gene unclear. The CDR3 sequence is 13 residues long. Germline V gene data show CDR1 as MNHEY and CDR2 as SMNVEV (reference sequence). Deletions cut 6 bases from V and 0 bases from J, with 9 bases between. CDR3 residues: CASRHSGSYEQYF. In nucleotides, the CDR3 is TGTGCCAGCAGGCATTCCGGCTCCTACGAGCAGTACTTC.

V and J are TRBV7-2 and TRBJ2-5; D is possibly TRBD2 (7 bases). V lost 5 bases, J lost 2 bases, and 12 bases lay in between. This CDR3 region has 14 residues. Germline V gene sequence: CDR1 SGHTA, CDR2 FQGNSA. The CDR3 nucleotides are TGTGCCAGCAGCCTAGGGAGGGGGCAAGAGACCCAGTACTTC. Translated: CASSLGRGQETQYF.

Here the CDR3 reads CASRRSLVQAFF. In DNA form, the CDR3 reads TGTGCCAGCAGGAGGTCCCTTGTTCAAGCTTTCTTT. The chain uses TRBV2 and TRBJ1-1; D call uncertain. This CDR3 is built from 12 residues. Germline V lookup: CDR1 SNHLY, CDR2 FYNNEI. V was trimmed by 6 bases and J by 9 bases, leaving 14 bases between them.

The genes are TRBV30 and TRBJ2-1; TRBD2 aligns across 7 bases. This CDR3 region has 13 residues. CDR1 is GTSNPN, CDR2 SVGIG, per germline (reference sequence). V shed 0 bases and J 5 bases; nucleotides not matched to a gene: 1. The CDR3 reads CAWSVTSDNEQFF. CDR3 coding DNA: TGTGCCTGGAGTGTAACTAGCGACAATGAGCAGTTCTTC.

The genes are TRBV5-1 and TRBJ2-1; 9 bases agree with TRBD2. Germline V gene sequence: CDR1 SGHRS, CDR2 YFSETQ. V lost 0 bases, J lost 8 bases, and 3 bases stayed unmatched. The CDR3 has 14 residues. The CDR3 loop reads CASSLDSGSDEQFF. CDR3 DNA sequence: TGCGCCAGCAGCTTGGATAGCGGGAGTGATGAGCAGTTCTTC.

This chain links TRBV4-3 with TRBJ1-5; D uncertain. The CDR3 runs to 15 residues. V was shortened by 0 bases and J by 0 bases, with 6 bases between the two germline ends. CDR1 and CDR2 (germline): LGHNA, YSLEER. CDR3 protein: CASSQDDLSNQPQHF. DNA of the CDR3: TGCGCCAGCAGCCAAGATGACCTTAGCAATCAGCCCCAGCATTTT.

The V and J genes are TRBV11-2 and TRBJ2-1, with 7 nucleotides matching TRBD1. V shed 4 bases and J 2 bases; nucleotides not matched to a gene: 5. Germline values: CDR1 SGHAT, CDR2 FQNNGV. CDR3 length: 15 residues. CDR3 sequence: CASSSNRGPYNEQFF. The CDR3 nucleotides are TGTGCCAGCAGCTCCAACAGGGGACCCTACAATGAGCAGTTCTTC.

The genes are TRBV2 and TRBJ1-5; a possible D gene is TRBD1 (5 bases). Germline CDR1 is SNHLY and CDR2 is FYNNEI. V was pared by 9 bases and J by 0 bases, with 12 bases between. This CDR3 is built from 14 residues. This CDR3 reads CASRQSNSNQPQHF. Written as DNA, the CDR3 is TGTGCCAGTAGACAGAGCAATAGCAATCAGCCCCAGCATTTT.

V and J are TRBV9 and TRBJ2-7; the D gene could be TRBD1 or TRBD2 (6 bases each). Trimming shortened V by 4 bases and J by 7 bases, and 21 bases separated the two germline ends. This CDR3 spans 15 amino acids. CDR1 is SGDLS and CDR2 is YYNGEE in the germline V gene. CDR3 region: CASSSQGSPGEEQYF. CDR3 nucleotides: TGTGCCAGCAGCTCCCAGGGGTCTCCGGGGGAAGAGCAGTACTTC.

This chain connects TRBV5-1 to TRBJ2-5; D gene ambiguous. The CDR3 covers 11 residues. CDR1 is SGHRS and CDR2 is YFSETQ in the germline V gene. The V end was cut by 2 bases, the J end by 5 bases, with 4 bases between. DNA for the CDR3: TGCGCCAGCAGCTTTTCCGAGACCCAGTACTTC. Amino acids: CASSFSETQYF.

In DNA, the CDR3 is TGTGCCAGCAGCCGATTCTTAGGCTCCCGGGGCACAGATACGCAGTATTTT. The encoded protein is CASSRFLGSRGTDTQYF. This rearrangement joins TRBV13 to TRBJ2-3; D is ambiguous. The V end was cut by 5 bases, the J end by 1 base, with 19 bases between. The CDR3 has 17 residues. CDR1 and CDR2 from the germline V gene are PRHDT and FYEKMQ (reference sequence).

The V and J genes are TRBV4-1 and TRBJ2-7; TRBD1 matches at 10 bases. J was trimmed by 4 bases and V by 1 base; bases with no gene match: 1. Germline V gene data show CDR1 as MGHRA and CDR2 as YSYEKL. This CDR3 spans 14 amino acids. In DNA, the CDR3 is TGCGCCAGCAGCCAAGGGGACAGGGGTTACGAGCAGTACTTC. It yields the protein CASSQGDRGYEQYF.

This clone was seen only once. CDR3 protein: CASSFSGENNEQFF. In DNA form, the CDR3 reads TGCGCCAGCAGCTTCTCAGGGGAGAACAATGAGCAGTTCTTC. The V call is TRBV5-1, the J call TRBJ2-1; D might be TRBD1 (6 bases). Germline loops: CDR1 SGHRS, CDR2 YFSETQ. The CDR3 runs to 14 residues. V was shortened by 2 bases and J by 5 bases, with 11 bases between the two germline ends.

V and J are TRBV20-1 and TRBJ2-3; no clear D gene. The CDR3 is 11 residues long. The germline V gene has CDR1 DFQATT and CDR2 SNEGSKA (reference sequence). Trimming removed 6 bases at V and 0 bases at J, with 4 bases between. This CDR3 reads CSAGSTDTQYF. CDR3 DNA sequence: TGCAGTGCAGGGAGCACAGATACGCAGTATTTT.

This clone has just a few counts. This chain links TRBV19 with TRBJ1-1; D might be TRBD1 (5 bases). This CDR3 region has 15 residues. From germline, CDR1 is LNHDA and CDR2 SQIVND (reference sequence). Trimming stripped 5 bases from V and 4 bases from J, with 17 bases between. CDR3 nucleotides: TGTGCCAGTAGTCCCAAGCTCCAGGGTGGCACTGAAGCTTTCTTT. Its protein product is CASSPKLQGGTEAFF.

The rearrangement joins TRBV6-1 to TRBJ1-1, with a weak D call TRBD1 (5 bases). From germline, CDR1 is MNHNS and CDR2 SASEGT. Trimming left V 4 bases short and J 3 bases short, with 27 bases between. The CDR3 runs 19 residues. Here the CDR3 reads CASSARGVSYRGMDTEAFF. In DNA form, the CDR3 reads TGTGCCAGCAGTGCCCGGGGCGTTTCTTATAGGGGTATGGACACTGAAGCTTTCTTT.

The chain has TRBV27 and TRBJ1-5; D remains unclear. This CDR3 contains 15 residues. Germline CDR1 and CDR2: MNHEY and SMNVEV (reference sequence). The V end lost 3 bases, the J end lost 2 bases, and 11 bases lay between the germline ends. The DNA for the CDR3 is TGTGCCAGCAGTTTCTCGCCCACAGGCAATCAGCCCCAGCATTTT. Amino acids: CASSFSPTGNQPQHF.